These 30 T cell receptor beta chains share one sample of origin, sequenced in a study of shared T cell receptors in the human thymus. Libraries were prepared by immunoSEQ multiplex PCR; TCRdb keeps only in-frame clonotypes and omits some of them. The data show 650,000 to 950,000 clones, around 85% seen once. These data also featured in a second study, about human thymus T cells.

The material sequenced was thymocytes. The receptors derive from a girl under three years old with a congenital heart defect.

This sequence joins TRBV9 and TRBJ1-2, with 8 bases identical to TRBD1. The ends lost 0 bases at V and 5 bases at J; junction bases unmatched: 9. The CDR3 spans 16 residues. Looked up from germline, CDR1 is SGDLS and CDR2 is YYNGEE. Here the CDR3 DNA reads TGTGCCAGCAGCGTAGAGGCGCCGACAGGGGATTATGGCTACACCTTC. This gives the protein CASSVEAPTGDYGYTF. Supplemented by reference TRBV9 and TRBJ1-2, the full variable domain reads DSGVTQTPKHLITATGQRVTLRCSPRSGDLSVYWYQQSLDQGLQFLIQYYNGEERAKGNILERFSAQQFPDLHSELNLSSLELGDSALYFCASSVEAPTGDYGYTFGSGTRLTVV.

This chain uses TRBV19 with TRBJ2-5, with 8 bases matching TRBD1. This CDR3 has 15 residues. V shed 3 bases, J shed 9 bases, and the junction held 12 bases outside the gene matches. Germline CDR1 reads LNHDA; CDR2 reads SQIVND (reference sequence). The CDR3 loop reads CASSILRQGKVAQYF. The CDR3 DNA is TGTGCCAGTAGTATCTTGAGACAGGGGAAGGTGGCCCAGTACTTC.

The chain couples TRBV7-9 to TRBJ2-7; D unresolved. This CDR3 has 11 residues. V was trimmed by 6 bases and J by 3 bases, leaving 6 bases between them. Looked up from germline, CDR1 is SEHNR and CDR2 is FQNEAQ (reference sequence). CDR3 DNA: TGTGCCAGCAGAGACAACTACGAGCAGTACTTC. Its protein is CASRDNYEQYF. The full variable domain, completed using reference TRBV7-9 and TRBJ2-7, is DTGVSQNPRHKITKRGQNVTFRCDPISEHNRLYWYRQTLGQGPEFLTYFQNEAQLEKSRLLSDRFSAERPKGSFSTLEIQRTEQGDSAMYLCASRDNYEQYFGPGTRLTVT.

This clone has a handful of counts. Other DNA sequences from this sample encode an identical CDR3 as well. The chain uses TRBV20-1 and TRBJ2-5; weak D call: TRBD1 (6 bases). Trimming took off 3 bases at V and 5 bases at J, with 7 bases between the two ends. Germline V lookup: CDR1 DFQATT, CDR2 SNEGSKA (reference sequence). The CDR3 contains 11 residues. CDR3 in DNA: TGCAGTGCTAGGAGGGGGGAGACCCAGTACTTC. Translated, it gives CSARRGETQYF.

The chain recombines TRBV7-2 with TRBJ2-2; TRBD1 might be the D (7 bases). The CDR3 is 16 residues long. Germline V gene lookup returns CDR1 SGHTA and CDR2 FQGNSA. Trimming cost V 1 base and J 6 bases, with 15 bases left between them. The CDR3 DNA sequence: TGTGCCAGCAGCTTAGAACCAGGGGGGCGCGCCGGGGAGCTGTTTTTT. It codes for CASSLEPGGRAGELFF.

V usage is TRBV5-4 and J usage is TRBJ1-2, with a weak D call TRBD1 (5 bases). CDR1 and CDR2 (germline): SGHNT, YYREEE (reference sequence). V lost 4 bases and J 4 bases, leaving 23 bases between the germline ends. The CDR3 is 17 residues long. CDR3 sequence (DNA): TGTGCCAGCAGCCTCACAGGAGGGACTAGGGTTCCCTATGGCTACACCTTC. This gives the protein CASSLTGGTRVPYGYTF.

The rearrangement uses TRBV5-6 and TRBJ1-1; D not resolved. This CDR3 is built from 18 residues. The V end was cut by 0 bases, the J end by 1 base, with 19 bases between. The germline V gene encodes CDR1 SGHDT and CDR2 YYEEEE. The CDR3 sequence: CASSLAGSRGKRNTEAFF. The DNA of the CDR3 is TGTGCCAGCAGCTTGGCCGGCAGCAGAGGAAAAAGGAACACTGAAGCTTTCTTT.

CDR3 sequence (DNA): TGTGCCAGCAGTGACATCCTGGCCAGGGATATACGCTCCTATAATTCACCCCTCCACTTT. Protein: CASSDILARDIRSYNSPLHF. The chain has TRBV6-4 and TRBJ1-6; the D gene is possibly TRBD1 (5 bases). The V gene lost 2 bases and the J gene lost 0 bases, with 20 bases spanning the gap. The V gene's germline CDR1 is MRHNA and CDR2 SNTAGT. CDR3 size: 20 residues.

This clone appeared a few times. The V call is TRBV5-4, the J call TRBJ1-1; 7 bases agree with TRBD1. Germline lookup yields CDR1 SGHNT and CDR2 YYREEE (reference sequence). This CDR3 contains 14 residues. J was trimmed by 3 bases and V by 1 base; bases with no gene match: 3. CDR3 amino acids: CASSLNRGYTEAFF. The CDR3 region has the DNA TGTGCCAGCAGCTTGAACAGGGGCTACACTGAAGCTTTCTTT. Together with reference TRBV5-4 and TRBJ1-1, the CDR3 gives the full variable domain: ETGVTQSPTHLIKTRGQQVTLRCSSQSGHNTVSWYQQALGQGPQFIFQYYREEENGRGNFPPRFSGLQFPNYSSELNVNALELDDSALYLCASSLNRGYTEAFFGQGTRLTVV.

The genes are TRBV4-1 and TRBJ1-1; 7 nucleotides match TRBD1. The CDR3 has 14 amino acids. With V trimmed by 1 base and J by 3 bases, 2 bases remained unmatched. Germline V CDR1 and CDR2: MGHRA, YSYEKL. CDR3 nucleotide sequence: TGCGCCAGCAGCCAAGTGACAGGGCACACTGAAGCTTTCTTT. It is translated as CASSQVTGHTEAFF.

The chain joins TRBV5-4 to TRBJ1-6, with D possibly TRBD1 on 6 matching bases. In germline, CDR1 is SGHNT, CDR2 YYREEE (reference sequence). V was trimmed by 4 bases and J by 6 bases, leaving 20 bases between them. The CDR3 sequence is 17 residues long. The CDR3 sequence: CASSEKQGSLSNSPLHF. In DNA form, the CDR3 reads TGTGCCAGCAGCGAGAAACAGGGCAGTCTAAGTAATTCACCCCTCCACTTT. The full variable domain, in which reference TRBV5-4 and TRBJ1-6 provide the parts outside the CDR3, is ETGVTQSPTHLIKTRGQQVTLRCSSQSGHNTVSWYQQALGQGPQFIFQYYREEENGRGNFPPRFSGLQFPNYSSELNVNALELDDSALYLCASSEKQGSLSNSPLHFGNGTRLTVT.

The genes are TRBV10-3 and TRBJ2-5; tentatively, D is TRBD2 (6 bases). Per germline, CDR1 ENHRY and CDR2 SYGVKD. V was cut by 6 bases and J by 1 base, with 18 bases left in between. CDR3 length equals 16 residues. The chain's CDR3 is CAISAGSPCTQETQYF. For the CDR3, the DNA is TGTGCCATCAGCGCGGGATCCCCCTGCACCCAAGAGACCCAGTACTTC.

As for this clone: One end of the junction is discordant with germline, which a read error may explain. CDR3 amino acids: CASIEMRGSSGNTIYF. CDR3 in DNA: TGTGCCAGCATTGAAATGCGAGGTTCCTCTGGAAACACCATATATTTT. The chain employs TRBV6-1 and TRBJ1-3; D call uncertain. The CDR3 extends over 16 amino acids. Per germline, CDR1 MNHNS and CDR2 SASEGT.

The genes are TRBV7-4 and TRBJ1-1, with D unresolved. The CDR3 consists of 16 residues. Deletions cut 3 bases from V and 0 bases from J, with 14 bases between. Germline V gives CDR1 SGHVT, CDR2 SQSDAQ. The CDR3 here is CASSFEPRQVNTEAFF. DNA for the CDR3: TGTGCCAGCAGCTTCGAACCAAGGCAGGTGAACACTGAAGCTTTCTTT.

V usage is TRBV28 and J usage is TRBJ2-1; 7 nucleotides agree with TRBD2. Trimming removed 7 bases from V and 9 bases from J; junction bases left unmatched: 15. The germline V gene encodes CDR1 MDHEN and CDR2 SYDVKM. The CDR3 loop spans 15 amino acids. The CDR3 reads CASINGGTWGTEQFF. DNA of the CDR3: TGTGCCAGCATTAACGGGGGGACGTGGGGCACTGAGCAGTTCTTC. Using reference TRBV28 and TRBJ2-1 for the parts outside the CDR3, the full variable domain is DVKVTQSSRYLVKRTGEKVFLECVQDMDHENMFWYRQDPGLGLRLIYFSYDVKMKEKGDIPEGYSVSREKKERFSLILESASTNQTSMYLCASINGGTWGTEQFFGPGTRLTVL.

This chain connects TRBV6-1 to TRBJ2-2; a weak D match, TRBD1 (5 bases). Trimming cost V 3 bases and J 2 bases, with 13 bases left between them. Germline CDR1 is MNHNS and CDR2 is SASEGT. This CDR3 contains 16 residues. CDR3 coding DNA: TGTGCCAGCAGTGATACGGACAAGGGTAACACCGGGGAGCTGTTTTTT. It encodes CASSDTDKGNTGELFF.

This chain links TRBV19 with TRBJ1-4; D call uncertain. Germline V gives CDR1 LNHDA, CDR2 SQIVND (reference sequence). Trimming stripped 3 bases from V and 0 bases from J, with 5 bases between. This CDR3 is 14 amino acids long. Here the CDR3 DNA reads TGTGCCAGTAGTATGGGCGCAACTAATGAAAAACTGTTTTTT. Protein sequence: CASSMGATNEKLFF. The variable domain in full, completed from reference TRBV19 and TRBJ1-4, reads DGGITQSPKYLFRKEGQNVTLSCEQNLNHDAMYWYRQDPGQGLRLIYYSQIVNDFQKGDIAEGYSVSREKKESFPLTVTSAQKNPTAFYLCASSMGATNEKLFFGSGTQLSVL.

Written as DNA, the CDR3 is TGTGCCAGCAGCCCCAGGGACAGGGACTACAATGAGCAGTTCTTC. This codes for CASSPRDRDYNEQFF. The chain links TRBV27 to TRBJ2-1; TRBD1 agrees at 9 bases. CDR3 length equals 15 residues. Trimming removed 6 bases from V and 3 bases from J; junction bases left unmatched: 6. The germline V gene has CDR1 MNHEY and CDR2 SMNVEV (reference sequence).

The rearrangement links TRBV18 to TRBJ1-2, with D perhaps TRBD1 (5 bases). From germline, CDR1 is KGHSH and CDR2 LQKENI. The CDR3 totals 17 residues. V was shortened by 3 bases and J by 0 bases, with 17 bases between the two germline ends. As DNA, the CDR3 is TGTGCCAGCTCACCGGATAAAAGACAGCTAGCTAACTATGGCTACACCTTC. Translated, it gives CASSPDKRQLANYGYTF.

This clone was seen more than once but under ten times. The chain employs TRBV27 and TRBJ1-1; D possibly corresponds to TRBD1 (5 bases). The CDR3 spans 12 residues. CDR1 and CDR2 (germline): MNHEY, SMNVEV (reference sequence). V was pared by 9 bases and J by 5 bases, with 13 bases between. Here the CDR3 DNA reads TGTGCCAGTCTCGGCCGGGGGACTGAAGCTTTCTTT. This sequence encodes CASLGRGTEAFF.

In DNA, the CDR3 is TGTGCCAGCAGCTTCACAAACGACAGGGTTGACACCGGGGAGCTGTTTTTT. This encodes CASSFTNDRVDTGELFF. The chain recombines TRBV7-9 with TRBJ2-2; 7 positions match TRBD1. Trimming at V came to 3 bases and at J to 3 bases, leaving 10 bases not matched to a gene. The CDR3 is 17 residues long. Germline V lookup: CDR1 SEHNR, CDR2 FQNEAQ (reference sequence).

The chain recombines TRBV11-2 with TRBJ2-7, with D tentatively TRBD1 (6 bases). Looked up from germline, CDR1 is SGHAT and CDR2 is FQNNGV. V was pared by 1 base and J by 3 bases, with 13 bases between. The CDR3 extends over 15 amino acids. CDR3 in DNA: TGTGCCAGCAGCTTAGTCAGGGGAAGGGGCTACGAGCAGTACTTC. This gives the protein CASSLVRGRGYEQYF.

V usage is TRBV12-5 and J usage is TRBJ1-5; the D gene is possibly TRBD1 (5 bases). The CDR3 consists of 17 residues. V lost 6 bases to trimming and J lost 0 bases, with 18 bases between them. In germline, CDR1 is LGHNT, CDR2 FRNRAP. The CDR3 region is CASGFYYRRGSNQPQHF. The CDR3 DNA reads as TGTGCTAGTGGCTTTTACTACAGGAGGGGTAGCAATCAGCCCCAGCATTTT.

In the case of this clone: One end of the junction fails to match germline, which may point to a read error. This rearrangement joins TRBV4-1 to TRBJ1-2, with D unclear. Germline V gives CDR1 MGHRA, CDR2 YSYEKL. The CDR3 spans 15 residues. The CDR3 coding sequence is TGCGCCAGCAGCCAAGATCTATGGACTCACTATGGCTACATCTTC. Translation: CASSQDLWTHYGYIF.

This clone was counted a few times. This CDR3 is CASSLTGATNEKLFF. DNA of the CDR3: TGTGCCAGCAGCTTGACAGGGGCAACTAATGAAAAACTGTTTTTT. The rearrangement links TRBV7-9 to TRBJ1-4; TRBD1 agrees at 8 bases. J was trimmed by 0 bases and V by 3 bases; bases with no gene match: 0. The CDR3 is 15 amino acids. Germline V CDR1 and CDR2: SEHNR, FQNEAQ (reference sequence).

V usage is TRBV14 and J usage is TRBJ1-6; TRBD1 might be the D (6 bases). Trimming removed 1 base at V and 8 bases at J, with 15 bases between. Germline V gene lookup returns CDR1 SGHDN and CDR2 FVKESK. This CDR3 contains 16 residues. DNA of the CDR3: TGTGCCAGCAGCCAAGGTGGTCAGGGACAAGATTCACCCCTCCACTTT. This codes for CASSQGGQGQDSPLHF.

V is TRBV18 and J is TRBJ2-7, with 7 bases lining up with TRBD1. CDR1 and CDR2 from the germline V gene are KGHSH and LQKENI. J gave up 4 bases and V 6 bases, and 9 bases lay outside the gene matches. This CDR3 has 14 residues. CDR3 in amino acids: CASSRTGTAYEQYF. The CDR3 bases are TGTGCCAGCTCCCGCACCGGGACAGCATACGAGCAGTACTTC.

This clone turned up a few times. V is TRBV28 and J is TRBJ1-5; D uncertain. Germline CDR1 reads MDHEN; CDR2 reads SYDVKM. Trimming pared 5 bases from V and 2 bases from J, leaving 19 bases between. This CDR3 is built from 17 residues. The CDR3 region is CASSRLRGYLGNQPQHF. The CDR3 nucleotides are TGTGCCAGCAGTCGTTTAAGAGGATATTTGGGCAATCAGCCCCAGCATTTT. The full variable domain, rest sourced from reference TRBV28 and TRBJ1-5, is DVKVTQSSRYLVKRTGEKVFLECVQDMDHENMFWYRQDPGLGLRLIYFSYDVKMKEKGDIPEGYSVSREKKERFSLILESASTNQTSMYLCASSRLRGYLGNQPQHFGDGTRLSIL.

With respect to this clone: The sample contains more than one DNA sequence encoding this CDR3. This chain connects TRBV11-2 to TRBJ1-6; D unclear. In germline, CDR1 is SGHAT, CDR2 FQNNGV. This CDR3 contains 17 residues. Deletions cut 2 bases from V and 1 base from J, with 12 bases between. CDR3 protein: CASSLMPGISYNSPLHF. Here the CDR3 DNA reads TGTGCCAGCAGCTTAATGCCCGGGATATCCTATAATTCACCCCTCCACTTT. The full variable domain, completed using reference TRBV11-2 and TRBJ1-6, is EAGVAQSPRYKIIEKRQSVAFWCNPISGHATLYWYQQILGQGPKLLIQFQNNGVVDDSQLPKDRFSAERLKGVDSTLKIQPAKLEDSAVYLCASSLMPGISYNSPLHFGNGTRLTVT.

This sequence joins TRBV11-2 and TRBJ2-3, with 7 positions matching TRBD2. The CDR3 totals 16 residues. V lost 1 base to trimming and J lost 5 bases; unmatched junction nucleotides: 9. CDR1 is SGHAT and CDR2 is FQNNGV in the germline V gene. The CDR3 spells CASSLGWGGLLDTQYF. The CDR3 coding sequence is TGTGCCAGCAGCTTAGGGTGGGGGGGGTTACTAGATACGCAGTATTTT.